Below, 20 T cell receptor beta chains from the same sample are listed, as sequenced in a study of CD8 T cells in Susac syndrome. RNA amounts of 0.5 to 1 ug underwent reverse transcription with random hexamers. TCRdb reanalysed the immunoSEQ multiplex PCR reads using MiXCR and keeps one entry per CDR3 protein. The sample lists about 130,000 distinct CDR3 sequences, approximately 90% seen once, with approximately 0.24% in the top ten. Material: CD8+ T cells from PBMCs. The receptor set was obtained from a human donor with multiple sclerosis.

The chain carries TRBV9 and TRBJ1-1, with TRBD1 matching over 8 bases. This CDR3 comprises 13 residues. CDR1 is SGDLS and CDR2 is YYNGEE in the germline V gene. The trim removed 5 bases at V and 3 bases at J, leaving 3 bases unmatched. The CDR3 loop is CASRSDRDTEAFF. The CDR3 nucleotides are TGTGCCAGCAGATCGGACAGGGACACTGAAGCTTTCTTT.

This sequence joins TRBV6-6 and TRBJ1-5, with D perhaps matching TRBD1 (5 bases). Per the germline V gene, CDR1 is MNHNY and CDR2 is SVGAGI (reference sequence). V lost 8 bases, J lost 2 bases, and 16 bases lay in between. This CDR3 contains 15 residues. The CDR3 DNA follows: TGTGCCAGCGGTTCGACAGAGAATGGCAATCAGCCCCAGCATTTT. It yields the protein CASGSTENGNQPQHF.

The CDR3 DNA sequence: TGTGCCAGCAGTCTCGGACAGGTAGCAACTAATGAAAAACTGTTTTTT. As protein: CASSLGQVATNEKLFF. This chain uses TRBV27 with TRBJ1-4; the match to TRBD1 covers 7 bases. The CDR3 is 16 amino acids. Per germline, CDR1 MNHEY and CDR2 SMNVEV (reference sequence). V lost 5 bases, J lost 0 bases, and 6 bases stayed unmatched.

The chain is built from TRBV3-1 and TRBJ2-3; 14 bases align to TRBD2. Germline V gene sequence: CDR1 LGHDT, CDR2 YNNKEL (reference sequence). The V and J ends lost 3 bases and 6 bases, in that order; junction bases with no gene match: 2. The CDR3 loop spans 15 amino acids. CDR3 amino acids: CASSQGLAGVDTQYF. The CDR3 coding sequence is TGTGCCAGCAGCCAGGGACTAGCGGGAGTGGATACGCAGTATTTT.

This clonotype was seen a single time. The rearrangement uses TRBV27 and TRBJ2-7; no clear D gene. Germline loops: CDR1 MNHEY, CDR2 SMNVEV (reference sequence). This CDR3 is built from 13 residues. V gave up 3 bases and J gave up 2 bases, with 8 bases separating them. The CDR3 protein is CASSFGSTYEQYF. The DNA of the CDR3 is TGTGCCAGCAGTTTCGGTTCAACCTACGAGCAGTACTTC.

A single count supports this clonotype. The chain joins TRBV5-5 to TRBJ2-2; 10 nucleotides agree with TRBD1. Germline CDR1 reads SGHKS; CDR2 reads YYEKEE (reference sequence). The J segment lost 6 bases and the V segment lost 4 bases, leaving 12 bases of the junction unmatched. CDR3 length: 17 amino acids. The CDR3: CASSVGTGAYVAGELFF. The CDR3 DNA sequence: TGTGCCAGCAGCGTAGGGACAGGGGCGTATGTCGCCGGGGAGCTGTTTTTT.

This clonotype has only one observation. The J gene is TRBJ1-1, the V gene TRBV30, with unresolved D. Trimming cost V 0 bases and J 0 bases, with 8 bases left between them. Germline V gives CDR1 GTSNPN, CDR2 SVGIG (reference sequence). CDR3 size: 14 residues. CDR3 amino acids: CAWSVPGMNTEAFF. DNA of the CDR3: TGTGCCTGGAGTGTCCCGGGGATGAACACTGAAGCTTTCTTT. The whole variable domain, filled in from reference TRBV30 and TRBJ1-1, reads SQTIHQWPATLVQPVGSPLSLECTVEGTSNPNLYWYRQAAGRGLQLLFYSVGIGQISSEVPQNLSASRPQDRQFILSSKKLLLSDSGFYLCAWSVPGMNTEAFFGQGTRLTVV.

The V call is TRBV27, the J call TRBJ1-1, with D possibly matching TRBD1 (5 bases). The CDR3 loop spans 16 amino acids. CDR1 is MNHEY, CDR2 SMNVEV, per germline (reference sequence). V lost 3 bases and J lost 3, with 17 bases in between. The CDR3 region has the DNA TGTGCCAGCAGTTTCCGCGATGGGGGTCTCTACACTGAAGCTTTCTTT. Its translation is CASSFRDGGLYTEAFF.

V usage is TRBV7-9 and J usage is TRBJ1-1; unclear D gene. Looked up from germline, CDR1 is SEHNR and CDR2 is FQNEAQ (reference sequence). The CDR3 contains 16 residues. Trimming pared 4 bases from V and 0 bases from J, leaving 15 bases between. The CDR3 DNA sequence: TGTGCCAGCAGCTCCACCACCGACGGTTTGAACACTGAAGCTTTCTTT. As protein: CASSSTTDGLNTEAFF.

This clonotype was counted between two and nine times. The chain is built from TRBV6-6 and TRBJ2-4; D remains unclear. Germline loops: CDR1 MNHNY, CDR2 SVGAGI (reference sequence). Between the trimmed V and J ends, which lost 0 bases and 8 bases, there was a span of 5 bases. The CDR3 has 12 amino acids. In DNA form, the CDR3 reads TGTGCCAGCAGTTACTCTGGGGACATTCAGTACTTC. Its protein is CASSYSGDIQYF.

The V and J genes are TRBV25-1 and TRBJ2-7; 8 nucleotides line up with TRBD2. CDR3 size: 15 residues. The V segment lost 3 bases and the J segment 3 bases; nucleotides outside the gene matches: 7. Germline V lookup: CDR1 MGHDK, CDR2 SYGVNS. The CDR3 DNA reads TGTGCCAGCAGTGAGACCGGGACTAGTATCTACGAGCAGTACTTC. Translating it yields CASSETGTSIYEQYF.

This clonotype has just a few counts. The chain employs TRBV4-2 and TRBJ2-1, with 13 bases aligning to TRBD2. The CDR3 totals 16 residues. The ends lost 6 bases at V and 9 bases at J; junction bases unmatched: 11. In germline, CDR1 is LGHNA, CDR2 YNFKEQ. In DNA, the CDR3 is TGTGCCAGCAGTCCTTCCGGGACTAGCGGGATCGTTGAGCAGTTCTTC. Encoded protein: CASSPSGTSGIVEQFF.

This chain connects TRBV27 to TRBJ1-5, with TRBD1 as a possible D gene (6 bases). The germline gives CDR1 MNHEY, CDR2 SMNVEV (reference sequence). The V end was cut by 6 bases, the J end by 3 bases, with 15 bases between. The CDR3 has 15 residues. CDR3 nucleotides: TGTGCCAGCAGATACGCAGGGGCCCACAATCAGCCCCAGCATTTT. It yields the protein CASRYAGAHNQPQHF.

This sequence joins TRBV12-3 or TRBV12-4 and TRBJ1-1; D remains unclear. The V gene lost 3 bases and the J gene lost 0 bases, with 8 bases spanning the gap. This CDR3 comprises 14 residues. DNA of the CDR3: TGTGCCAGCAGTTTGACACTGATGAACACTGAAGCTTTCTTT. It translates to CASSLTLMNTEAFF.

The chain uses TRBV27 and TRBJ1-2, with TRBD1 as a possible D gene (6 bases). Germline CDR1 reads MNHEY; CDR2 reads SMNVEV (reference sequence). V lost 6 bases, J lost 6 bases, and 23 bases lay in between. The CDR3 covers 16 residues. As DNA, the CDR3 is TGTGCCAGCAGCCCCGGGGGGGGCTTGCTTTTCGATGGCTACACCTTC. The encoded protein is CASSPGGGLLFDGYTF.

This clonotype was observed a single time. The V and J genes are TRBV29-1 and TRBJ2-3; 7 nucleotides agree with TRBD2. V lost 0 bases and J lost 0; bases outside the gene matches: 3. Germline V gene sequence: CDR1 SQVTM, CDR2 ANQGSEA. The CDR3 runs to 15 residues. This chain's CDR3 is CSVEDGSGSTDTQYF. DNA for the CDR3: TGCAGCGTTGAAGACGGTAGCGGGAGCACAGATACGCAGTATTTT.

The chain joins TRBV30 to TRBJ2-7; a possible D gene is TRBD1 (5 bases). V was pared by 0 bases and J by 6 bases, with 6 bases between. Looked up from germline, CDR1 is GTSNPN and CDR2 is SVGIG (reference sequence). This CDR3 has 11 amino acids. CDR3 protein: CAWSVRGEQYF. The CDR3 region has the DNA TGTGCCTGGAGTGTAAGGGGCGAGCAGTACTTC.

The chain is built from TRBV5-1 and TRBJ2-7; D assignment may be TRBD1 or TRBD2 (5 bases each). Germline assignment: CDR1 SGHRS and CDR2 YFSETQ. The CDR3 covers 18 residues. Trimming cost V 4 bases and J 4 bases, with 27 bases left between them. CDR3: CASSNYAAGTQSPYEQYF. The CDR3, as DNA: TGCGCCAGCAGCAACTACGCCGCCGGGACCCAGAGCCCTTACGAGCAGTACTTC.

The CDR3 sequence: CAWGPGRDTEAFF. In nucleotides, the CDR3 is TGTGCCTGGGGTCCAGGCAGGGACACTGAAGCTTTCTTT. This sequence joins TRBV30 and TRBJ1-1; D possibly corresponds to TRBD1 (5 bases). This CDR3 is built from 13 residues. Trimming cost V 5 bases and J 3 bases, with 13 bases left between them. Germline lookup yields CDR1 GTSNPN and CDR2 SVGIG (reference sequence).

The rearrangement uses TRBV7-3 and TRBJ2-7, with 10 bases lining up with TRBD2. Germline V gives CDR1 SGHTA, CDR2 FQGTGA. V trimming: 5 bases; J trimming: 4 bases; junction bases outside the gene matches: 8. The CDR3 runs to 15 residues. CDR3 loop: CASSQGLAGVYEQYF. In DNA, the CDR3 is TGTGCCAGCAGCCAGGGGCTAGCGGGAGTTTACGAGCAGTACTTC.